This T cell receptor beta chain comes out of a study of T cell responses to AZD1222 COVID-19 vaccine. Findings of the study overall: White British people made up most donors, females outnumbered males, and clonal diversity was possibly underestimated. Reports indicate that nearly half of spike-specific TCRs are directed at unmutated variant regions. At 160-218 and 743-854, vaccine-associated CD4 TCRs were dominant, and they spanned spike.

The table came from immunoSEQ multiplex PCR; TCRdb's copy has only in-frame clones and leaves some out. Found here are more than 100,000 clones, roughly 87% of them singletons; the top ten hold approximately 10%. V was trimmed by 3 bases and J by 6 bases, leaving 13 bases between them. The CDR3 contains 14 residues. Germline V gene sequence: CDR1 LGHDT, CDR2 YNNKEL (reference sequence). Note on this clone: Its antigen is currently unknown.

The material sequenced was peripheral blood, taken on day 0 of AZD1222 vaccination. The clonotype originates from an adult in good health. The chain recombines TRBV3-1 (or the pseudogene TRBV3-2) with TRBJ2-3; no firm D call. This chain's CDR3 is CASSQWARVDTQYF. CDR3 in DNA: TGTGCCAGCAGCCAGTGGGCTAGGGTGGATACGCAGTATTTT.